A single sample gave rise to the 6 T cell receptor beta chains below, sequenced in a study of blood T cells in healthy people across ages. The authors ran a second PCR of about 7 to 11 cycles using a sample-barcoded 5' primer and a J-beta primer mix. TCRdb used MiXCR to reprocess the 5' RACE reads, holding one entry per CDR3 protein. This table holds about 1.7 million distinct CDR3 sequences, roughly 27% found once. Sequencing was performed on blood. The source of these receptors is a woman aged 25 to 39 in good health.

The genes are TRBV6-1 and TRBJ1-2; possible D gene TRBD1, 5 bases. Germline loops: CDR1 MNHNS, CDR2 SASEGT. This CDR3 contains 13 residues. V lost 5 bases, J lost 5 bases, and 12 bases lay in between. CDR3 bases: TGTGCCAGCAGTATGGACAAGGCGTATGGCTACACCTTC. Its translation: CASSMDKAYGYTF.

V gene TRBV7-2 combines with J gene TRBJ2-5, with D perhaps matching TRBD2 (6 bases). The germline V gene encodes CDR1 SGHTA and CDR2 FQGNSA. V gave up 8 bases and J gave up 5 bases, with 24 bases separating them. The CDR3 consists of 16 residues. This chain's CDR3 is CASGLGGGSLEETQYF. Here the CDR3 DNA reads TGTGCCAGCGGCCTAGGAGGAGGGAGCCTTGAGGAGACCCAGTACTTC.

This clonotype has a handful of counts. V and J are TRBV2 and TRBJ2-1; D perhaps matches TRBD1 (5 bases). CDR3 length: 14 residues. V lost 7 bases to trimming and J lost 8 bases, with 18 bases between them. Germline V gives CDR1 SNHLY, CDR2 FYNNEI. The CDR3 reads CASIVGHGIHEQFF. In nucleotides, the CDR3 is TGTGCCAGCATCGTTGGACACGGAATTCATGAGCAGTTCTTC.

This sequence joins TRBV2 and TRBJ2-7, with D uncertain. The CDR3 is 11 amino acids. Trimming left V 6 bases short and J 4 bases short, with 7 bases between. Germline-derived CDR1 and CDR2 are SNHLY and FYNNEI. CDR3 DNA sequence: TGTGCCAGCAGGGAGATATACGAGCAGTACTTC. Its translation: CASREIYEQYF.

This clonotype occurred a few times. The chain uses TRBV6-6 and TRBJ1-2, with D maybe TRBD1 (5 bases). Trimming removed 6 bases at V and 4 bases at J, with 12 bases between. The germline CDR1 and CDR2 sequences are MNHNY and SVGAGI (reference sequence). CDR3 length equals 13 residues. CDR3 sequence: CASRAGLSYGYTF. CDR3 nucleotides: TGTGCCAGCAGAGCGGGACTTTCCTATGGCTACACCTTC.

This sequence joins TRBV20-1 and TRBJ2-5, with D maybe TRBD1 (5 bases). Germline V gives CDR1 DFQATT, CDR2 SNEGSKA (reference sequence). The V and J ends lost 5 bases and 5 bases respectively, with 18 bases between them. This CDR3 has 14 amino acids. The DNA for the CDR3 is TGCAGTGCTGGACCCGACAGTGGTCTCGAGACCCAGTACTTC. Residues: CSAGPDSGLETQYF.